Below, 10 T cell receptor beta chains from the same sample are listed, as sequenced in a study of blood T cell repertoires in COVID-19 (dated by TCRdb to 2018 to 2020). Libraries were made using the immunoSEQ multiplex PCR assay. TCRdb limited this immuneACCESS table to in-frame rearrangements with V and J called. A share of clones is missing; checked studies link under half to unresolved V genes, and the rest is unexplained. The sample table holds roughly 26,000 clones, of which roughly 70% were seen once. The ten largest clones add up to 7.3% of the sample. Sequencing was done on a sample of peripheral blood. These receptors were collected from a man aged 55 to 70 with active or convalescent COVID-19.

This clone was picked up a small number of times. V and J are TRBV7-2 and TRBJ2-2; 9 bases match TRBD1. Germline assignment: CDR1 SGHTA and CDR2 FQGNSA. The length of the CDR3 is 16 residues. The V segment lost 5 bases and the J segment 4 bases; nucleotides outside the gene matches: 8. DNA of the CDR3: TGTGCCAGCAGCGCTCAACAGGGGGCGGGCACCGGGGAGCTGTTTTTT. Residues: CASSAQQGAGTGELFF.

V usage is TRBV5-1 and J usage is TRBJ2-3, with TRBD2 matching over 14 bases. Losses at the gene ends were 0 bases for V and 5 bases for J; bases not matched to a gene: 8. Germline V gives CDR1 SGHRS, CDR2 YFSETQ. This CDR3 contains 18 residues. Here the CDR3 DNA reads TGCGCCAGCAGCTTGGGGACTAGCGGGAGGAGGTTGGGAGATACGCAGTATTTT. It is translated as CASSLGTSGRRLGDTQYF.

CDR3 protein: CASSLGRSYNQPQHF. DNA of the CDR3: TGTGCCAGCAGCTTAGGGCGGTCCTACAATCAGCCCCAGCATTTT. The V gene is TRBV7-9, the J gene TRBJ1-5; no firm D call. V lost 1 base and J 3 bases, leaving 10 bases between the germline ends. This CDR3 spans 15 amino acids. From germline, CDR1 is SEHNR and CDR2 FQNEAQ (reference sequence).

The rearrangement uses TRBV5-1 and TRBJ2-6; D unresolved. CDR1 and CDR2 (germline): SGHRS, YFSETQ. The CDR3 has 16 residues. V lost 1 base and J lost 4, with 12 bases in between. The CDR3 spells CASSLQSGTGANVLTF. As DNA, the CDR3 is TGCGCCAGCAGCTTGCAGTCGGGTACCGGGGCCAACGTCCTGACTTTC. Using reference TRBV5-1 and TRBJ2-6 for the parts outside the CDR3, the full variable domain is KAGVTQTPRYLIKTRGQQVTLSCSPISGHRSVSWYQQTPGQGLQFLFEYFSETQRNKGNFPGRFSGRQFSNSRSEMNVSTLELGDSALYLCASSLQSGTGANVLTFGAGSRLTVL.

The chain joins TRBV6-2 or TRBV6-3 to TRBJ2-1; TRBD1 might be the D (8 bases). CDR1 MNHEY and CDR2 SVGEGT come from the germline V gene. V lost 5 bases, J lost 3 bases, and 14 bases lay in between. The CDR3 consists of 15 residues. The CDR3 sequence is CASSITGGVYNEQFF. The CDR3 DNA reads TGTGCCAGCAGTATCACAGGGGGGGTCTACAATGAGCAGTTCTTC.

The chain is built from TRBV19 and TRBJ1-1; tentatively, D is TRBD1 (5 bases). The CDR3 length is 14 residues. Germline loops: CDR1 LNHDA, CDR2 SQIVND (reference sequence). V shed 6 bases and J shed 5 bases, with 16 bases lying between them. The CDR3 spells CASSQTRAGTEAFF. DNA of the CDR3: TGTGCCAGTAGCCAAACCCGGGCAGGGACTGAAGCTTTCTTT.

This chain links TRBV30 with TRBJ1-6; D is unresolved. V was cut by 1 base and J by 5 bases, with 6 bases left in between. The CDR3 spans 13 residues. The germline gives CDR1 GTSNPN, CDR2 SVGIG (reference sequence). The CDR3, as DNA: TGTGCCTGGAGTGAGACACATAATTCACCCCTCCACTTT. Its translation is CAWSETHNSPLHF.

The rearrangement links TRBV5-1 to TRBJ2-4, with TRBD2 as a possible D gene (7 bases). The CDR3 spans 23 residues. Trimming shortened V by 4 bases and J by 0 bases, and 35 bases separated the two germline ends. Germline CDR1 reads SGHRS; CDR2 reads YFSETQ. The CDR3 DNA reads as TGCGCCAGCAGCGGCGGTTCCGGGACAAAGGGGATTCCTAGCGGTATAGCCAAAAACATTCAGTACTTC. Protein: CASSGGSGTKGIPSGIAKNIQYF.

The chain joins TRBV10-3 to TRBJ2-1; TRBD2 might be the D (5 bases). Trimming stripped 2 bases from V and 14 bases from J, with 13 bases between. The CDR3 spans 12 residues. Germline CDR1 reads ENHRY; CDR2 reads SYGVKD. The CDR3 DNA reads as TGTGCCATCAGTGAGCGTCGGGAAAGGGAGTTCTTC. Translated, it gives CAISERREREFF.

This clone showed up just a few times. CDR3 in amino acids: CSAGTGAYEQYF. The CDR3 nucleotides read TGCAGCGCCGGGACAGGGGCCTACGAGCAGTACTTC. V is TRBV29-1 and J is TRBJ2-7; 10 positions match TRBD1. This CDR3 has 12 residues. CDR1 is SQVTM and CDR2 is ANQGSEA in the germline V gene. Unmatched junction bases numbered 2, after V lost 7 bases and J lost 2 bases.